This T cell receptor beta chain was found in a study of cytomegalovirus exposure and HLA in healthy donors. Primers for the PCR totalled 60 Vbeta and 13 Jbeta. The assay was immunoSEQ multiplex PCR, and TCRdb's table has in-frame clones only and misses some. The data show about 36,000 clones, 55% to 75% seen once. This CDR3 is built from 14 residues. V was trimmed by 7 bases and J by 4 bases, leaving 19 bases between them. Germline CDR1 SQVTM, CDR2 ANQGSEA. This sequence joins TRBV29-1 and TRBJ1-1, with D possibly matching TRBD1 (6 bases). The specimen was PBMCs. The clonotype originates from a young man in good health and CMV-seronegative. The CDR3 sequence: CSAPKGGGGTEAFF. CDR3 sequence (DNA): TGCAGCGCCCCAAAAGGGGGGGGCGGCACTGAAGCTTTCTTT.